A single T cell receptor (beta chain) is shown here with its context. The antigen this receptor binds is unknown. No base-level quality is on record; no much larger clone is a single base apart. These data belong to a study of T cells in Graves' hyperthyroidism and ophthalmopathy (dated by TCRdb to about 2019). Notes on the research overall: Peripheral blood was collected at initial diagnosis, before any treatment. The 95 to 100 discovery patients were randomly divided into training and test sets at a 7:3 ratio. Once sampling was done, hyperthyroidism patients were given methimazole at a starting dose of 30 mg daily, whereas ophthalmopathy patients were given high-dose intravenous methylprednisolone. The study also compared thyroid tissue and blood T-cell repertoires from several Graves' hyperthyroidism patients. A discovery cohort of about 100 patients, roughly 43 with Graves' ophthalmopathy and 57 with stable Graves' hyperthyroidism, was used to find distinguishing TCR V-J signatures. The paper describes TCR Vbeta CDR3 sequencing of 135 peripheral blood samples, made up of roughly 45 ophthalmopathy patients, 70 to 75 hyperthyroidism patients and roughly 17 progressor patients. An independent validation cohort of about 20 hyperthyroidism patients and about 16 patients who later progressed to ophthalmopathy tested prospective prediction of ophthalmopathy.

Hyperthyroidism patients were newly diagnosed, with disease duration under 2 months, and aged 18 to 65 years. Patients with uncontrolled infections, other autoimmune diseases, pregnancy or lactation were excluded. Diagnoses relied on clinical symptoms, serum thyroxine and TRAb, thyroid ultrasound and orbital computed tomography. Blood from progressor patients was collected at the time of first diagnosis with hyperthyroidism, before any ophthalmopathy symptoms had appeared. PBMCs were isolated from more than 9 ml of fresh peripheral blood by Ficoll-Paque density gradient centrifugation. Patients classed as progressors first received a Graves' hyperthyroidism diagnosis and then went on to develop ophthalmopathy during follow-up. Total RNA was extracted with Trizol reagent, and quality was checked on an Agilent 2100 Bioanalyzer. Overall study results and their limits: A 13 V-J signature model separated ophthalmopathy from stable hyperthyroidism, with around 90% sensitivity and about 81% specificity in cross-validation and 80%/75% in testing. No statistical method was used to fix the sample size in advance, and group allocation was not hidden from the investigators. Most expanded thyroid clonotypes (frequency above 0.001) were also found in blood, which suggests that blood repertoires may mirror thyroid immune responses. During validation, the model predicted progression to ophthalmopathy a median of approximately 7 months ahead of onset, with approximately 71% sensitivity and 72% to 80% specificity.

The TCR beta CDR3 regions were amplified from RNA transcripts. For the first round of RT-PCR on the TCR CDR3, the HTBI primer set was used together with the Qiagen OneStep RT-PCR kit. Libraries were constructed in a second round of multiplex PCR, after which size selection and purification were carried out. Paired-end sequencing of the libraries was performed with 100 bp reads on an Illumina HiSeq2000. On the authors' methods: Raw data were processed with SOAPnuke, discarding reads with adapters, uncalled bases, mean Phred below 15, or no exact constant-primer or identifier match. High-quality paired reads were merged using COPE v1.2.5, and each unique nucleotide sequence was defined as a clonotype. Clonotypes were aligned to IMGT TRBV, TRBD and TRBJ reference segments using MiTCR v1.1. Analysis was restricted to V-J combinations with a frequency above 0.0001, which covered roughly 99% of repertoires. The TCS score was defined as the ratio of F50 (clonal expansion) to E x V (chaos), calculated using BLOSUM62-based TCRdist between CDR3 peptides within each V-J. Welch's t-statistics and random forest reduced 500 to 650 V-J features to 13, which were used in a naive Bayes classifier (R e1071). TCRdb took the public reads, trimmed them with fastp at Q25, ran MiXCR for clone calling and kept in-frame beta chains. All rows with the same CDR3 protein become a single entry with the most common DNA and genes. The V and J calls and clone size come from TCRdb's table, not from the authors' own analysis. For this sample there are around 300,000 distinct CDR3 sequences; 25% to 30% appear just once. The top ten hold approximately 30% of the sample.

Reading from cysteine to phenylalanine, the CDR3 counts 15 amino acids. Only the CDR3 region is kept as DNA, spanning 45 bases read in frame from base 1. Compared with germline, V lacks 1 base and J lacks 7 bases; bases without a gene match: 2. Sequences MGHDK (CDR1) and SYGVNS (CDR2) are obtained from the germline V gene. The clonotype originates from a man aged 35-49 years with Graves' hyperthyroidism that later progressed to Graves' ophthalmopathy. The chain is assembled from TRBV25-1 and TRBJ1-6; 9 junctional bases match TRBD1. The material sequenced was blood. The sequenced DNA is TGTGCCAGCAGTGAATTGGACAGGGGCAATTCACCCCTCCACTTT. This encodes CASSELDRGNSPLHF.